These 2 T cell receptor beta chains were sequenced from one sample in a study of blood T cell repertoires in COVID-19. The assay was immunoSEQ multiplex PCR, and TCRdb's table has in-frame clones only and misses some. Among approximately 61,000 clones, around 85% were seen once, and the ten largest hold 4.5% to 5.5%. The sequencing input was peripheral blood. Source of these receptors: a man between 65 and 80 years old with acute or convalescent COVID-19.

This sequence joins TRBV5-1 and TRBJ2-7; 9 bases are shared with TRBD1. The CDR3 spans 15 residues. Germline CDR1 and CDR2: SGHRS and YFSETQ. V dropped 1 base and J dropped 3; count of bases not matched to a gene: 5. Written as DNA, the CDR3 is TGCGCCAGCAGCTTGTGGCCGGGACAGGGCTACGAGCAGTACTTC. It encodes CASSLWPGQGYEQYF.

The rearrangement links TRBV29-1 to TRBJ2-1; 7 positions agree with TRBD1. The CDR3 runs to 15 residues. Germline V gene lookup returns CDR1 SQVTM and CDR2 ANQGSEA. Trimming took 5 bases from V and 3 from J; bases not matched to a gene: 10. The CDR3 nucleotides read TGCAGCGTTTCTAGAACCGGGACAGTCTACAATGAGCAGTTCTTC. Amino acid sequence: CSVSRTGTVYNEQFF.